This TCR beta chain was documented in a study of cytotoxic CD8 clonotypes in ibrutinib-treated CLL. Germline trimming cut 5 bases from V and 5 bases from J; bases unmatched to any gene: 11. The CDR3 runs 15 residues. CDR1 and CDR2 from the germline V gene are MNHEY and SMNVEV (reference sequence). Produced via immunoSEQ multiplex PCR; TCRdb's table is partial and in-frame only. This table holds 50,000 to 60,000 clones, over 65% found once. The V gene is TRBV27, the J gene TRBJ1-1; 7 bases are a match to TRBD1. The TCR sequence derives from a human donor with chronic lymphocytic leukemia. Sequenced material: PBMCs, taken after 24 months of ibrutinib treatment. The CDR3 DNA reads as TGTGCCAGCAGTCCTCGACAGGGAGGCGGGACTGAAGCTTTCTTT. This encodes CASSPRQGGGTEAFF.